This paragraph reports one TCR beta chain. The target antigen is unknown. The data are from a study of T cell responses to AZD1222 COVID-19 vaccine. The data were produced by immunoSEQ multiplex PCR, yet TCRdb's version contains in-frame clones alone and is incomplete. The sample contains 130,000 or so clones, 91% of which appear only once. Study-wide results and caveats: Mapped onto spike, vaccine-associated CD4 TCRs spanned it and were dominant at 160-218 and 743-854.

The sequence was collected from an adult who received the MenACWY meningococcal vaccine as a control. Sequenced here: peripheral blood, sampled 28 days after the second dose of the MenACWY control vaccine.

The CDR3 loop is CASSLDGTRPQHF. The CDR3 DNA sequence: TGCGCCAGCAGCTTAGATGGTACACGGCCCCAGCATTTT. The chain has TRBV5-1 and TRBJ1-5, with D unresolved. The germline gives CDR1 SGHRS, CDR2 YFSETQ. Deletions cut 2 bases from V and 9 bases from J, with 12 bases between. The CDR3 length is 13 residues.